This T cell receptor beta chain emerged from a study of technical replicates of blood from several donors. The protocol was immunoSEQ multiplex PCR, while the TCRdb copy is restricted to in-frame clones and leaves out a portion. The table lists approximately 73,000 clones, more than 85% of them singletons. The ends were cut back, 6 bases at V and 4 bases at J, with 10 bases in the middle. CDR1 is DFQATT, CDR2 SNEGSKA, per germline (reference sequence). This CDR3 has 11 residues. The source material was T cells isolated from PBMCs. The chain employs TRBV20-1 and TRBJ2-7, with D possibly TRBD2 on 5 matching bases. The clonotype was recovered from a human donor in good health. The CDR3 bases are TGCAGTGCGAGGGCCATATACGAGCAGTACTTC. Translating it yields CSARAIYEQYF.